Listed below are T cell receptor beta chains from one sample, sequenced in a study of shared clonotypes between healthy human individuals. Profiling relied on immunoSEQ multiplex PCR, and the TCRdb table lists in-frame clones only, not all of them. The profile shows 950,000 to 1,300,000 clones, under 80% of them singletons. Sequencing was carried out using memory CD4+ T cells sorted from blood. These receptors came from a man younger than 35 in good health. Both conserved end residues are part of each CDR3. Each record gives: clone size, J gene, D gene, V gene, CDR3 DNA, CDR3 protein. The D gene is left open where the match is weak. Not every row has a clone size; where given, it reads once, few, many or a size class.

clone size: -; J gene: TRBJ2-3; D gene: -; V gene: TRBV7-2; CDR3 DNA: TGTGCCAGCAGCCCGCTGACTAGCACAGATACGCAGTATTTT; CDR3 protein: CASSPLTSTDTQYF
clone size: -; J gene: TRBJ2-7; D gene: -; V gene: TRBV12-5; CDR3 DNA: TGTGCTAGTGGTCCAAGCTCCTACGAGCAGTACTTC; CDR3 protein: CASGPSSYEQYF
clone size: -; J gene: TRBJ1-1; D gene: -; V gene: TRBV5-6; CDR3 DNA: TGTGCCAGCAGCTTGACCGGGAGGGACACTGAAGCTTTCTTT; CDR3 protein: CASSLTGRDTEAFF
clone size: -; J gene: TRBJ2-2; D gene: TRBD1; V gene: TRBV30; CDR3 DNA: TGTGCCTGGAGTGGCTTCATCCGGGACAGGCTAAACACCGGGGAGCTGTTTTTT; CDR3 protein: CAWSGFIRDRLNTGELFF
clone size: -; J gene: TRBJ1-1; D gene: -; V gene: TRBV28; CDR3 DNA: TGTGCCAGCAAAGTAATGGGGGCTTCCACTGAAGCTTTCTTT; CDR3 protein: CASKVMGASTEAFF
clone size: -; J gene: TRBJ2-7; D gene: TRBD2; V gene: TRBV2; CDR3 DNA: TGTGCCAGCAGCCAGAGACTAGCCGTGTATATCGAGCAGTACTTC; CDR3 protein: CASSQRLAVYIEQYF
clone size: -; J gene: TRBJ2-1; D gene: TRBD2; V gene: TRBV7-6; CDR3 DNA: TGTGCCAGCAGCCCCTCGGGGCTAGCGGGAGTACAGCAGTTCTTC; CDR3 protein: CASSPSGLAGVQQFF
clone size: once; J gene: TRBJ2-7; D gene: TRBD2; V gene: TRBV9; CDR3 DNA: TGTGCCAGCAGCGCCAGGGAGGGTGCCGAGCAGTACTTC; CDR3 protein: CASSAREGAEQYF
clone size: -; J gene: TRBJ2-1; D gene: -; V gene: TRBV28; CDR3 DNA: TGTGCCAGCAGTTTTCGGGCCAATGAGCAGTTCTTC; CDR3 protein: CASSFRANEQFF
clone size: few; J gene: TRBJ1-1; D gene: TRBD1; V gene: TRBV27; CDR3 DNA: TGTGCCAGCAGTTTGTACAGGGGGCTTATTGACACTGAAGCTTTCTTT; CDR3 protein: CASSLYRGLIDTEAFF
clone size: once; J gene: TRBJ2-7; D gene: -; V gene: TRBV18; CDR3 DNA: TGTGCCAGCTCACCGGGGGACGGGCCCTACGAGCAGTACTTC; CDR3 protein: CASSPGDGPYEQYF
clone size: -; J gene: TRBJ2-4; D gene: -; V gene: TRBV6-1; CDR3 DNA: TGTGCCAGCAGTGATGTACCCAGACAGGGAGGCAAAAACATTCAGTACTTC; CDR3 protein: CASSDVPRQGGKNIQYF
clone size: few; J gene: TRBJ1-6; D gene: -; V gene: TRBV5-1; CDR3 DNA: TGCGCCAGCTCGACAGAGACAAATTCACCCCTCCACTTT; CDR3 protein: CASSTETNSPLHF
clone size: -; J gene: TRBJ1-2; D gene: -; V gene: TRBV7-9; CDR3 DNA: TGTGCCAGCAGCCCCACAACAGGAGCCTATGGCTACACCTTC; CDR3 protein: CASSPTTGAYGYTF
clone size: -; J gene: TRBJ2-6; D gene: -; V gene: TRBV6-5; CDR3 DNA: TGTGCCAGCAGAGAGGGGGCCAACGTCCTGACTTTC; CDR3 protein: CASREGANVLTF
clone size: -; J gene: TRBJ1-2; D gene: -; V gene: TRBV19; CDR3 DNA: TGTGCCAGTAGTAGCCGGGCAGGAGGCTACACCTTC; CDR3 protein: CASSSRAGGYTF
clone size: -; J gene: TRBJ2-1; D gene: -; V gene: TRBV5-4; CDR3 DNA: TGTGCCAGCAGCCAGTCAGGTTTTTGGGATGGCAATGAGCAGTTCTTC; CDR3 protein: CASSQSGFWDGNEQFF